A selection of T cell receptor beta chains follows, all from one sample in a study of T cell responses to AZD1222 COVID-19 vaccine. Sequencing used immunoSEQ multiplex PCR; TCRdb keeps in-frame clones, though not all of them. The sample yields under 120,000 clones, about 93% seen once. The material sequenced was peripheral blood, taken on day 0 of AZD1222 vaccination. The receptor source for this set is an adult in good health. Both conserved end residues are part of each CDR3. D genes are given only for firm matches. Not every row has a clone size; where given, it reads once, few, many or a size class.

D gene: TRBD1
clone size: -
CDR3 length: 15
J gene: TRBJ1-6
V gene: TRBV5-8
CDR3 DNA: TGTGCCAGCAGCTTATTGGGACAGGCCGATTCACCCCTCCACTTT
CDR3 protein: CASSLLGQADSPLHF

D gene: -
clone size: -
CDR3 length: 14
J gene: TRBJ2-7
V gene: TRBV18
CDR3 DNA: TGTGCCAGCTCACAGGCCACGAAGTCCTACGAGCAGTACTTC
CDR3 protein: CASSQATKSYEQYF

D gene: TRBD1
clone size: -
CDR3 length: 15
J gene: TRBJ2-5
V gene: TRBV19
CDR3 DNA: TGTGCCAGTAGTATGACAGGGTCGTACCAAGAGACCCAGTACTTC
CDR3 protein: CASSMTGSYQETQYF

D gene: TRBD1
clone size: -
CDR3 length: 16
J gene: TRBJ2-7
V gene: TRBV18
CDR3 DNA: TGTGCCAGCTCACCTACGATTGGGACAGGGGGAGGCGAGCAGTACTTC
CDR3 protein: CASSPTIGTGGGEQYF

D gene: TRBD1
clone size: -
CDR3 length: 12
J gene: TRBJ1-6
V gene: TRBV12-5
CDR3 DNA: TGTGCTAGTGGTCTGGACAGGGAACCCCTCCACTTT
CDR3 protein: CASGLDREPLHF

D gene: TRBD2
clone size: -
CDR3 length: 15
J gene: TRBJ2-1
V gene: TRBV7-2
CDR3 DNA: TGTGCCAGCAGCTTATTGGCTAGCGGGAACAATGAGCAGTTCTTC
CDR3 protein: CASSLLASGNNEQFF

D gene: -
clone size: -
CDR3 length: 13
J gene: TRBJ2-2
V gene: TRBV11-3
CDR3 DNA: TGTGCCAGCAGCGACGTTGACACCGGGGAGCTGTTTTTT
CDR3 protein: CASSDVDTGELFF

D gene: -
clone size: once
CDR3 length: 14
J gene: TRBJ1-2
V gene: TRBV28
CDR3 DNA: TGTGCCAGCAACAAACCCCCGGACAGCGATGGCTACACCTTC
CDR3 protein: CASNKPPDSDGYTF

D gene: -
clone size: -
CDR3 length: 17
J gene: TRBJ1-6
V gene: TRBV4-1
CDR3 DNA: TGCGCCAGCAGCCAATTGGCCGTGGGTTCCTATAATTCACCCCTCCACTTT
CDR3 protein: CASSQLAVGSYNSPLHF

D gene: -
clone size: -
CDR3 length: 16
J gene: TRBJ2-1
V gene: TRBV4-1
CDR3 DNA: TGCGCCAGCAGCCAATCGAGAGCGGGCCTACGGAATGAGCAGTTCTTC
CDR3 protein: CASSQSRAGLRNEQFF

D gene: -
clone size: -
CDR3 length: 16
J gene: TRBJ1-1
V gene: TRBV11-2
CDR3 DNA: TGTGCCAGCAGCCATTACCCCGGCAGAGCGAACACTGAAGCTTTCTTT
CDR3 protein: CASSHYPGRANTEAFF

D gene: -
clone size: -
CDR3 length: 13
J gene: TRBJ1-1
V gene: TRBV2
CDR3 DNA: TGTGCCAGAGAAGGGAGATCGAACACTGAAGCTTTCTTT
CDR3 protein: CAREGRSNTEAFF

D gene: -
clone size: -
CDR3 length: 13
J gene: TRBJ1-2
V gene: TRBV19
CDR3 DNA: TGTGCCAGTTCCCCGACGGCCGGCTATGGCTACACCTTC
CDR3 protein: CASSPTAGYGYTF

D gene: -
clone size: -
CDR3 length: 17
J gene: TRBJ1-5
V gene: TRBV28
CDR3 DNA: TGTGCCAGCAGCTATCCTCCAGGGGCATATAGCAATCAGCCCCAGCATTTT
CDR3 protein: CASSYPPGAYSNQPQHF